This TCR beta chain stems from a study of patients and donors after allogeneic stem cell transplantation. V shed 4 bases and J 6 bases; nucleotides not matched to a gene: 6. The CDR3 is made up of 12 amino acids. The germline gives CDR1 DFQATT, CDR2 SNEGSKA (reference sequence). This clonotype was picked up a small number of times. One entry per CDR3 protein results from TCRdb running MiXCR on the RT-PCR reads. The sample records approximately 31,000 distinct CDR3 sequences, roughly a third being singletons. The receptor was derived from a human donor who was either an allogeneic HSCT recipient or a stem cell or donor lymphocyte infusion donor (not recorded which). It is not recorded whose cells these are; they may come from a transplant donor. This chain joins TRBV20-1 and TRBJ2-7, with 7 positions matching TRBD1. The specimen sequenced was blood, either unsorted or a sorted T cell fraction (not recorded which). In nucleotides, the CDR3 is TGCAGTGCTATCAAGGGGGCAGGCGAGCAGTACGTC. This codes for CSAIKGAGEQYV.